This T cell receptor (beta chain) was captured in a study of cytomegalovirus exposure and HLA in healthy donors. Worth noting for this clone: Its antigen is as yet unknown.

Primers: 60 Vbeta forward and 13 Jbeta reverse. In the study's own analysis: Later work found around 72 million unique TCR beta chains, with around 10 million shared. Clones were read by immunoSEQ multiplex PCR, and TCRdb kept only the in-frame ones, dropping some. V and J calls plus clone size are reproduced from that table; the DNA served to infer D and trimming. The table has about 170,000 clones, roughly 73% seen once; the top ten hold around 3%. Healthy donors of bone marrow made up the group. Germline lookup yields CDR1 SGHRS and CDR2 YFSETQ. V shed 2 bases and J shed 6 bases, with 11 bases lying between them. CDR3 length equals 13 residues. Findings and caveats of the study: An analysis was carried out at a later point. It showed that HLA-associated TCR beta chains were more clonally expanded than equally common non-associated chains. Cytomegalovirus-associated status was assigned to about 180 TCR beta chains.

The J gene is TRBJ1-2, the V gene TRBV5-1; TRBD1 is a possible D gene (6 bases). Sequenced material: PBMCs. The receptor was derived from a female donor in good health and CMV-seronegative. For the CDR3, the DNA is TGCGCCAGCAGCTTCCAACAGGGTGATGGCTACACCTTC. This encodes CASSFQQGDGYTF.